This section outlines one T cell receptor (beta chain) sequence together with its context. The antigen remains undetermined. The data belong to a study of cytomegalovirus exposure and HLA in healthy donors. Study-wide background: Among a few hundred genotyped donors, about 80% fell in the Caucasian-associated ancestry cluster.

The V and J ends lost 6 bases and 1 base, in that order; junction bases with no gene match: 9. Germline V gene sequence: CDR1 MNHEY, CDR2 SMNVEV (reference sequence). The length of the CDR3 is 18 residues. PCR employed 60 Vbeta and 13 Jbeta primers. TCRdb's copy holds only in-frame clones and misses some; the assay was immunoSEQ multiplex PCR. The sample lists some 120,000 clones; about 81% were seen once. General study findings and limits: Sequencing artifact likely explains a cluster of highly shared sequence variants. Immune exposure was documented only through CMV serostatus.

The sample comprised PBMCs. The chain employs TRBV27 and TRBJ2-1; TRBD2 matches 13 bases. This clonotype was sampled from a woman in her 30s in good health and CMV-seronegative. The CDR3 sequence is CASRTGLAGVGSYNEQFF. CDR3 DNA sequence: TGTGCCAGCAGGACCGGACTAGCGGGAGTCGGGTCCTACAATGAGCAGTTCTTC.